Below, one T cell receptor beta chain is given with its context. Its antigen is still unknown. The sample is drawn from a study of cytomegalovirus exposure and HLA in healthy donors. Whole-study findings and limits: In vitro data verified three CMV-associated chains as specific for CMV antigens.

The table came from immunoSEQ multiplex PCR; TCRdb's copy has only in-frame clones and leaves some out. The table shows tens of thousands of clones, with over 85% occurring only once. The CDR3 contains 13 residues. Germline V gives CDR1 LNHDA, CDR2 SQIVND (reference sequence). The germline V and J ends were trimmed by 11 bases and 3 bases, with 17 bases remaining between them. This rearrangement joins TRBV19 to TRBJ2-7; possibly TRBD1 for D (6 bases). The TCR was taken from a woman aged 18-30 years in good health and CMV-seronegative. The specimen sequenced was PBMCs. CDR3 residues: CAVGGDSYYEQYF. The DNA for the CDR3 is TGTGCCGTAGGGGGAGACTCCTACTACGAGCAGTACTTC.